This T cell receptor beta chain derives from a study of post-analysis software for immune sequencing data. Looking at the study overall: Courses of disease covered relapsing-remitting, secondary progressive and progressive-relapsing multiple sclerosis.

Presence of unique molecular identifiers characterized the TCR beta cDNA libraries. TCRdb re-called the PCR reads through MiXCR, storing one row per CDR3 protein. The sample carries hundreds of thousands of distinct CDR3 sequences, around 27% recorded once. Findings and caveats of the study: The study found TRBV5-6, TRBV5-1 and TRBV20-1 among a few TRBV segments more frequent in patients than controls.

With respect to this clonotype: The antigen is not known.

This CDR3 spans 18 amino acids. Germline trimming cut 8 bases from V and 5 bases from J; bases unmatched to any gene: 12. Germline V lookup: CDR1 MNHNS, CDR2 SASEGT. Material: blood. The source of this sequence is a girl between 5 and 17 years old with multiple sclerosis. V usage is TRBV6-1 and J usage is TRBJ2-2; 15 positions match TRBD2. CDR3 in DNA: TGTGCCAGCGGCCGCGGGACTAGCGGGGGGACTAGTACCGGGGAGCTGTTTTTT. Translation gives CASGRGTSGGTSTGELFF.